One sample yielded the 19 T cell receptor beta chains listed below, sequenced in a study of neurological immune-mediated disorders (dated by TCRdb to about 2019). The method behind the library was 5' RACE. Instrument on record: Illumina HiSeq 2500. Using fastp trimming at Q25 and MiXCR clonotype assembly, TCRdb reanalyzed the public sequencing data and kept in-frame beta chains. Identical CDR3 protein sequences are pooled into one entry, listed with their most common genes and DNA. Across this sample there are roughly 10,000 distinct CDR3 sequences, with approximately 22% seen only once. Approximately 13% of the sample is in the top ten clones. Sequencing was done on a sample of CD8+ T cells from blood. The receptors derive from a woman in her thirties or forties with multiple sclerosis.

The V and J genes are TRBV7-9 and TRBJ1-1, with a tentative D call TRBD1 (5 bases). CDR1 is SEHNR, CDR2 FQNEAQ, per germline (reference sequence). The CDR3 loop spans 17 amino acids. The V gene lost 5 bases and the J gene lost 1 base, with 20 bases spanning the gap. The CDR3 coding sequence is TGTGCCAGCAGCAGTGGACTTCTCCCCAGGGCGAACACTGAAGCTTTCTTT. Translated, it gives CASSSGLLPRANTEAFF.

This clonotype was counted at least ten times. This rearrangement joins TRBV12-3 or TRBV12-4 to TRBJ2-7; no definite D call. This CDR3 is 11 amino acids long. V was clipped by 3 bases and J by 4 bases, with 4 bases between them. CDR3 loop: CASSLGYEQYF. As DNA, the CDR3 is TGTGCCAGCAGTTTGGGGTACGAGCAGTACTTC.

This clonotype was counted many times. The chain links TRBV12-3 or TRBV12-4 to TRBJ1-2, with unresolved D. V lost 5 bases, J lost 5 bases, and 9 bases lay in between. The CDR3 is 12 amino acids. Here the CDR3 DNA reads TGTGCCAGCAGTCGGGGAGTTTATGGCTACACCTTC. Protein: CASSRGVYGYTF.

This clonotype showed up many times. The chain combines TRBV6-2 or TRBV6-3 with TRBJ2-7; 15 bases align to TRBD2. Unmatched junction bases numbered 3, after V lost 5 bases and J lost 4 bases. The CDR3 is made up of 15 amino acids. The germline gives CDR1 MNHEY, CDR2 SVGEGT. CDR3 DNA: TGTGCCAGCAGTCTCGGGACTAGCGGGGGGTACGAGCAGTACTTC. Amino acids: CASSLGTSGGYEQYF.

This clonotype ranks as medium-sized. The genes are TRBV4-1 and TRBJ2-3; D gene ambiguous. The length of the CDR3 is 15 residues. Germline assignment: CDR1 MGHRA and CDR2 YSYEKL. Deletions cut 0 bases from V and 0 bases from J, with 7 bases between. Here the CDR3 DNA reads TGCGCCAGCAGCCAAGATTCCGGGAGCACAGATACGCAGTATTTT. As protein: CASSQDSGSTDTQYF.

This clonotype was observed many times. The rearrangement links TRBV7-9 to TRBJ2-7; possibly TRBD1 or TRBD2 for D (5 bases each). The V gene lost 1 base and the J gene lost 2 bases, with 12 bases spanning the gap. The CDR3 totals 15 residues. In germline, CDR1 is SEHNR, CDR2 FQNEAQ (reference sequence). The CDR3: CASSLVGRGPYEQYF. For the CDR3, the DNA is TGTGCCAGCAGCTTAGTAGGACGGGGCCCCTACGAGCAGTACTTC.

Ten or more counts support this clonotype. The chain combines TRBV20-1 with TRBJ2-2; D is undetermined. The CDR3 contains 14 residues. Deletions cut 1 base from V and 6 bases from J, with 12 bases between. Looked up from germline, CDR1 is DFQATT and CDR2 is SNEGSKA (reference sequence). DNA of the CDR3: TGCAGTGCTAGAGGAGAAAGGGATCCCGGGGAGCTGTTTTTT. Its protein product is CSARGERDPGELFF.

This clonotype rates as medium-sized. V gene TRBV20-1 combines with J gene TRBJ1-2; the D gene is possibly TRBD1 (6 bases). Germline V CDR1 and CDR2: DFQATT, SNEGSKA (reference sequence). V gave up 6 bases and J gave up 1 base, with 9 bases separating them. The CDR3 is 12 amino acids. The CDR3 sequence: CSARGDNYGYTF. The CDR3 DNA follows: TGCAGTGCCAGGGGAGATAACTATGGCTACACCTTC.

This clonotype is labeled as medium-sized (0.01 to 0.1%). The J gene is TRBJ2-1, the V gene TRBV5-1, with 8 bases that match TRBD2. V was pared by 5 bases and J by 6 bases, with 13 bases of the junction left unmatched. The CDR3 consists of 16 residues. Germline-derived CDR1 and CDR2 are SGHRS and YFSETQ. The CDR3 DNA is TGCGCCAGCAGGGAAGGGGGGCTAGCGGGTCTCAATGAGCAGTTCTTC. It is translated as CASREGGLAGLNEQFF.

This clonotype is classed as medium-sized. V usage is TRBV7-9 and J usage is TRBJ2-1, with 11 bases that match TRBD2. The V and J ends lost 4 bases and 10 bases, in that order; junction bases with no gene match: 6. This CDR3 spans 14 amino acids. Per germline, CDR1 SEHNR and CDR2 FQNEAQ (reference sequence). The CDR3 sequence: CASSSPLAGGEQFF. The CDR3 nucleotides read TGTGCCAGCAGCTCTCCTCTAGCGGGGGGAGAGCAGTTCTTC. The whole variable domain, filled in from reference TRBV7-9 and TRBJ2-1, reads DTGVSQNPRHKITKRGQNVTFRCDPISEHNRLYWYRQTLGQGPEFLTYFQNEAQLEKSRLLSDRFSAERPKGSFSTLEIQRTEQGDSAMYLCASSSPLAGGEQFFGPGTRLTVL.

This rearrangement joins TRBV5-1 to TRBJ2-5; D might be TRBD1 (6 bases). V was trimmed by 3 bases and J by 5 bases, leaving 11 bases between them. The CDR3 length is 13 residues. The germline V gene encodes CDR1 SGHRS and CDR2 YFSETQ. DNA for the CDR3: TGCGCCAGCAGCTACTCAGGGGACGAGACCCAGTACTTC. This codes for CASSYSGDETQYF.

This chain connects TRBV6-1 to TRBJ1-1; D not resolved. The V and J ends lost 6 bases and 2 bases respectively, with 13 bases between them. In germline, CDR1 is MNHNS, CDR2 SASEGT. This CDR3 has 14 residues. CDR3 in DNA: TGTGCCAGCAGGCCCCCCGGGGATAACACTGAAGCTTTCTTT. It translates to CASRPPGDNTEAFF.

This clonotype was detected ten times or more. The V and J genes are TRBV15 and TRBJ2-2; TRBD2 is a possible D gene (6 bases). CDR3 length: 14 amino acids. Trimming removed 7 bases at V and 6 bases at J, with 15 bases between. Looked up from germline, CDR1 is LNHNV and CDR2 is YYDKDF (reference sequence). The CDR3 nucleotides read TGTGCCACCACCCCCCGGGGGTTCGCCGGGGAGCTGTTTTTT. Translation: CATTPRGFAGELFF. Supplemented by reference TRBV15 and TRBJ2-2, the full variable domain reads DAMVIQNPRYQVTQFGKPVTLSCSQTLNHNVMYWYQQKSSQAPKLLFHYYDKDFNNEADTPDNFQSRRPNTSFCFLDIRSPGLGDTAMYLCATTPRGFAGELFFGEGSRLTVL.

The chain links TRBV18 to TRBJ1-4; D ambiguous. CDR1 is KGHSH and CDR2 is LQKENI in the germline V gene. V was shortened by 3 bases and J by 3 bases, with 2 bases between the two germline ends. The CDR3 is made up of 12 amino acids. In nucleotides, the CDR3 is TGTGCCAGCTCACCGGCTAATGAAAAACTGTTTTTT. Translated, it gives CASSPANEKLFF.

This clonotype is labeled as medium-sized. This rearrangement joins TRBV28 to TRBJ2-7, with D perhaps TRBD1 (5 bases). Germline V gives CDR1 MDHEN, CDR2 SYDVKM. This CDR3 has 15 residues. V gave up 3 bases and J gave up 7 bases, with 19 bases separating them. In DNA form, the CDR3 reads TGTGCCAGCAGTTTCCCCGACAGTACCCTACGTGAGCAGTACTTC. Its protein is CASSFPDSTLREQYF.

V and J are TRBV28 and TRBJ2-7; perhaps TRBD2 as D (6 bases). Germline loops: CDR1 MDHEN, CDR2 SYDVKM. This CDR3 is 15 amino acids long. Trimming stripped 1 base from V and 7 bases from J, with 17 bases between. The DNA for the CDR3 is TGTGCCAGCAGTTTATTAGTTGGGTCCGGGGGAGAGCAGTACTTC. Its protein product is CASSLLVGSGGEQYF.

Only one count was recorded for this clonotype. V gene TRBV20-1 combines with J gene TRBJ1-5; 7 bases line up with TRBD1. CDR3 length: 14 amino acids. V lost 0 bases to trimming and J lost 7 bases; unmatched junction nucleotides: 6. Germline V gene sequence: CDR1 DFQATT, CDR2 SNEGSKA (reference sequence). CDR3 nucleotides: TGCAGTGCTAGAGATGGGGACAGACAACAGCCCCAGCATTTT. Translation: CSARDGDRQQPQHF.

The rearrangement links TRBV7-8 to TRBJ2-5; no reliable D call. V was cut by 3 bases and J by 1 base, with 9 bases left in between. This CDR3 comprises 14 residues. The germline V gene has CDR1 SGHVS and CDR2 FQNEAQ. The CDR3 sequence: CASSFQTVQETQYF. The CDR3 DNA reads as TGTGCCAGCAGCTTCCAGACGGTCCAAGAGACCCAGTACTTC.

This clonotype was observed at least ten times. The rearrangement links TRBV5-1 to TRBJ2-3, with D uncertain. From germline, CDR1 is SGHRS and CDR2 YFSETQ. V gave up 3 bases and J gave up 2 bases, with 10 bases separating them. The CDR3 is 14 residues long. CDR3 sequence reads: CASSSDRYTDTQYF. The CDR3 coding sequence is TGCGCCAGCAGCTCTGATCGATACACAGATACGCAGTATTTT. Variable domain in full (rest from reference TRBV5-1 and TRBJ2-3): KAGVTQTPRYLIKTRGQQVTLSCSPISGHRSVSWYQQTPGQGLQFLFEYFSETQRNKGNFPGRFSGRQFSNSRSEMNVSTLELGDSALYLCASSSDRYTDTQYFGPGTRLTVL.